The 15 T cell receptor beta chains in this list originate from one sample, sequenced in a study of T cell responses to AZD1222 COVID-19 vaccine. TCRdb keeps only in-frame clones here, not all; method: immunoSEQ multiplex PCR. Seen here are more than 120,000 clones, around 90% observed once, and the top ten hold approximately 1.6%. The sequencing used peripheral blood, collected 28 days after the second AZD1222 dose. The receptors derive from an adult who received the AZD1222 COVID-19 vaccine.

The rearrangement uses TRBV11-2 and TRBJ2-2, with 9 bases identical to TRBD1. This CDR3 has 15 amino acids. Germline values: CDR1 SGHAT, CDR2 FQNNGV. The V and J ends lost 5 bases and 3 bases, in that order; junction bases with no gene match: 4. CDR3 amino acids: CASSLTGGDTGELFF. The CDR3 nucleotides read TGTGCCAGCAGCCTGACAGGGGGGGACACCGGGGAGCTGTTTTTT.

J is TRBJ2-1 and V is TRBV30; D remains ambiguous. CDR3 size: 9 residues. Germline assignment: CDR1 GTSNPN and CDR2 SVGIG (reference sequence). V lost 5 bases, J lost 6 bases, and 2 bases lay in between. CDR3 protein: CAWGNEQFF. The CDR3, as DNA: TGTGCCTGGGGCAATGAGCAGTTCTTC.

This rearrangement joins TRBV6-1 to TRBJ1-2; D might be TRBD1 (6 bases). V was pared by 3 bases and J by 8 bases, with 22 bases between. There are 16 residues in the CDR3. CDR1 and CDR2 (germline): MNHNS, SASEGT. The CDR3 coding sequence is TGTGCCAGCAGTGATCCAAGGGGGAGGACGGATGACGGCTACACCTTC. Protein product: CASSDPRGRTDDGYTF.

The chain is built from TRBV6-5 and TRBJ1-1, with D perhaps TRBD1 (5 bases). Germline assignment: CDR1 MNHEY and CDR2 SVGAGI. Trimming cost V 6 bases and J 0 bases, with 14 bases left between them. The length of the CDR3 is 15 residues. The CDR3 DNA is TGTGCCAGCAGACGGGGCGGACCTATGAACACTGAAGCTTTCTTT. As protein: CASRRGGPMNTEAFF.

The genes are TRBV5-1 and TRBJ2-1, with TRBD2 identical over 7 bases. The junction had 12 bases not matched to a gene; V was cut back by 4 bases and J by 8 bases. Germline CDR1 reads SGHRS; CDR2 reads YFSETQ. The CDR3 extends over 15 amino acids. The CDR3 nucleotides read TGCGCCAGCAGCCCCGGATGGGGGGGTCGGGATGAGCAGTTCTTC. It encodes CASSPGWGGRDEQFF.

The rearrangement uses TRBV2 and TRBJ1-3; D gene unclear. CDR1 is SNHLY, CDR2 FYNNEI, per germline. V dropped 6 bases and J dropped 3 bases, with 6 bases sitting between them. The CDR3 covers 12 residues. The CDR3 loop reads CASRIDGNTIYF. The CDR3 DNA follows: TGTGCCAGCAGGATCGATGGAAACACCATATATTTT. The full variable domain, in which reference TRBV2 and TRBJ1-3 provide the parts outside the CDR3, is EPEVTQTPSHQVTQMGQEVILRCVPISNHLYFYWYRQILGQKVEFLVSFYNNEISEKSEIFDDQFSVERPDGSNFTLKIRSTKLEDSAMYFCASRIDGNTIYFGEGSWLTVV.

J is TRBJ1-6 and V is TRBV7-2, with TRBD1 identical over 9 bases. Germline V gene data show CDR1 as SGHTA and CDR2 as FQGNSA. The CDR3 extends over 16 amino acids. J was trimmed by 5 bases and V by 5 bases; bases with no gene match: 7. CDR3: CASSRGQGINNSPLHF. The DNA for the CDR3 is TGTGCCAGCAGCCGGGGACAGGGAATTAATAATTCACCCCTCCACTTT.

The chain recombines TRBV24-1 with TRBJ2-1, with 8 positions matching TRBD2. Germline V CDR1 and CDR2: KGHDR, SFDVKD. V lost 3 bases and J lost 2; bases outside the gene matches: 8. This CDR3 is 17 amino acids long. In DNA, the CDR3 is TGTGCCACCAGTGATCCGACGGGAGGGCCCCCCTACAATGAGCAGTTCTTC. This gives the protein CATSDPTGGPPYNEQFF.

This sequence joins TRBV11-3 and TRBJ1-1; TRBD1 might be the D (5 bases). From germline, CDR1 is SGHNT and CDR2 YENEEA. The CDR3 covers 13 residues. Trimming stripped 5 bases from V and 3 bases from J, with 10 bases between. In DNA, the CDR3 is TGTGCCAGCAGCCACGACAGAGACACTGAAGCTTTCTTT. Amino acid sequence: CASSHDRDTEAFF.

The chain links TRBV10-1 to TRBJ2-7; D possibly corresponds to TRBD2 (6 bases). The CDR3 is 15 residues long. Trimming shortened V by 0 bases and J by 6 bases, and 15 bases separated the two germline ends. Germline values: CDR1 WNHNN, CDR2 SYGVQD (reference sequence). Written as DNA, the CDR3 is TGCGCCAGCAGTGAGTCAGCCGCGGGGACTGGCGAGCAGTACTTC. Translating gives CASSESAAGTGEQYF.

This chain links TRBV5-4 with TRBJ2-2, with 14 bases fitting TRBD2. This CDR3 region has 18 residues. Germline loops: CDR1 SGHNT, CDR2 YYREEE (reference sequence). V dropped 6 bases and J dropped 5; count of bases not matched to a gene: 12. CDR3 loop: CASTPGGLAGVGTGELFF. In DNA form, the CDR3 reads TGTGCCAGCACCCCGGGGGGACTAGCGGGAGTCGGAACCGGGGAGCTGTTTTTT.

The rearrangement links TRBV3-1 (or the pseudogene TRBV3-2) to TRBJ2-3; the match to TRBD1 covers 8 bases. The CDR3 has 16 residues. V trimming: 3 bases; J trimming: 4 bases; junction bases outside the gene matches: 9. Germline lookup yields CDR1 LGHDT and CDR2 YNNKEL (reference sequence). The CDR3 DNA sequence: TGTGCCAGCAGCCACCGGACAGGGATCAACTCAGATACGCAGTATTTT. Protein sequence: CASSHRTGINSDTQYF.

J is TRBJ1-4 and V is TRBV19; TRBD1 aligns across 9 bases. This CDR3 comprises 16 residues. V dropped 5 bases and J dropped 3; count of bases not matched to a gene: 7. Germline CDR1 reads LNHDA; CDR2 reads SQIVND (reference sequence). CDR3 loop: CASSLGQGTANEKLFF. For the CDR3, the DNA is TGTGCCAGTAGTTTGGGACAGGGTACGGCTAATGAAAAACTGTTTTTT.

The chain carries TRBV10-3 and TRBJ2-7; the D gene is possibly TRBD1 (6 bases). The CDR3 runs to 11 residues. Germline V gives CDR1 ENHRY, CDR2 SYGVKD. V was cut by 8 bases and J by 6 bases, with 11 bases left in between. The CDR3 here is CAIGTGFEQYF. CDR3 DNA sequence: TGTGCCATCGGTACAGGGTTCGAGCAGTACTTC.

The chain combines TRBV6-5 with TRBJ1-2; no definite D call. The V gene lost 0 bases and the J gene lost 4 bases, with 15 bases spanning the gap. The CDR3 is made up of 16 amino acids. Germline V lookup: CDR1 MNHEY, CDR2 SVGAGI. The CDR3 DNA follows: TGTGCCAGCAGTTACTCGAGGGATAATGGCCTCTATGGCTACACCTTC. Its translation is CASSYSRDNGLYGYTF.